These 25 T cell receptor beta chains were all obtained from the same sample, sequenced in a study of T-cell memory formation after mild COVID-19. TCRdb reprocessed the 5' RACE reads with MiXCR, giving one entry per CDR3 protein. The sample yields 70,000 to 100,000 distinct CDR3 sequences, about 12% seen once. Sequencing used PBMCs or a T cell subset sorted from them (not recorded which). The receptors were gathered from an adult woman who had mild COVID-19 (a few samples of this study predate the infection). Cell type and time point are not known.

The genes are TRBV19 and TRBJ2-2, with D unresolved. Germline CDR1 is LNHDA and CDR2 is SQIVND (reference sequence). This CDR3 region has 19 residues. V gave up 0 bases and J gave up 1 base, with 18 bases separating them. The CDR3 region has the DNA TGTGCCAGTAGTATAGACGTCATGGTCGGAATAGAGAACACCGGGGAGCTGTTTTTT. As protein: CASSIDVMVGIENTGELFF.

The chain uses TRBV2 and TRBJ2-7, with unresolved D. Trimming left V 5 bases short and J 2 bases short, with 16 bases between. Germline V CDR1 and CDR2: SNHLY, FYNNEI. The CDR3 extends over 15 amino acids. CDR3 nucleotide sequence: TGTGCCAGCAGTCCTCCGGACGTCCAGCCCTACGAGCAGTACTTC. Translated: CASSPPDVQPYEQYF. The whole variable domain, filled in from reference TRBV2 and TRBJ2-7, reads EPEVTQTPSHQVTQMGQEVILRCVPISNHLYFYWYRQILGQKVEFLVSFYNNEISEKSEIFDDQFSVERPDGSNFTLKIRSTKLEDSAMYFCASSPPDVQPYEQYFGPGTRLTVT.

The chain recombines TRBV29-1 with TRBJ1-2; D perhaps matches TRBD1 (5 bases). The V end was cut by 5 bases, the J end by 6 bases, with 13 bases between. The CDR3 covers 12 residues. Germline CDR1 and CDR2: SQVTM and ANQGSEA. The CDR3 DNA reads TGCAGCGTTCCTTGGGGGAATGATGGCTACACCTTC. It codes for CSVPWGNDGYTF. The variable domain in full, completed from reference TRBV29-1 and TRBJ1-2, reads SAVISQKPSRDICQRGTSLTIQCQVDSQVTMMFWYRQQPGQSLTLIATANQGSEATYESGFVIDKFPISRPNLTFSTLTVSNMSPEDSSIYLCSVPWGNDGYTFGSGTRLTVV.

This clonotype has only a few counts. The chain joins TRBV29-1 to TRBJ2-1; TRBD1 is a possible D gene (5 bases). CDR1 SQVTM and CDR2 ANQGSEA come from the germline V gene. The V end lost 1 base, the J end lost 3 bases, and 16 bases lay between the germline ends. The CDR3 loop spans 16 amino acids. The CDR3 loop reads CSVEGEGVSGYNEQFF. DNA for the CDR3: TGCAGCGTTGAAGGAGAAGGGGTATCGGGCTACAATGAGCAGTTCTTC.

This clonotype was seen a handful of times. The rearrangement links TRBV7-9 to TRBJ2-7; tentative D call: TRBD2 (5 bases). The CDR3 length is 13 residues. CDR1 SEHNR and CDR2 FQNEAQ come from the germline V gene (reference sequence). Between the trimmed V and J ends, which lost 1 base and 7 bases, there was a span of 11 bases. The CDR3 is CASSLDGDREQYF. DNA for the CDR3: TGTGCCAGCAGCTTAGACGGGGATCGGGAGCAGTACTTC.

This clonotype was seen only a few times. The chain links TRBV7-9 to TRBJ2-5; D ambiguous. The CDR3 covers 15 residues. V lost 5 bases and J lost 4, with 17 bases in between. In germline, CDR1 is SEHNR, CDR2 FQNEAQ (reference sequence). CDR3 sequence (DNA): TGTGCCAGCAGCCAGCGAGAGCCGCCGAGAGAGACCCAGTACTTC. It specifies CASSQREPPRETQYF.

The genes are TRBV4-1 and TRBJ2-6; either TRBD1 or TRBD2 may supply D (5 bases each). CDR1 MGHRA and CDR2 YSYEKL come from the germline V gene. The CDR3 covers 19 residues. Trimming took off 4 bases at V and 0 bases at J, with 19 bases between the two ends. The CDR3 region has the DNA TGCGCCAGCAGCCGACGGATGGGACCGAATCCCTCTGGGGCCAACGTCCTGACTTTC. This gives the protein CASSRRMGPNPSGANVLTF.

The rearrangement uses TRBV14 and TRBJ2-7, with a weak D call TRBD1 (5 bases). CDR1 SGHDN and CDR2 FVKESK come from the germline V gene. The CDR3 has 13 residues. The V and J ends lost 1 base and 2 bases respectively, with 6 bases between them. The CDR3 DNA reads TGTGCCAGCAGCCAAGTACAGGCCTACGAGCAGTACTTC. Its translation is CASSQVQAYEQYF.

The sample holds a few counts of this clonotype. The chain recombines TRBV7-8 with TRBJ2-6; unclear D gene. Trimming shortened V by 5 bases and J by 4 bases, and 12 bases separated the two germline ends. Germline CDR1 and CDR2: SGHVS and FQNEAQ. The CDR3 extends over 15 amino acids. CDR3 nucleotides: TGTGCCAGCAGCCCCGCCAACTCCGGGGCCAACGTCCTGACTTTC. The encoded protein is CASSPANSGANVLTF.

This clonotype was detected many times. The V gene is TRBV5-1, the J gene TRBJ2-7; D is unresolved. Germline V gene lookup returns CDR1 SGHRS and CDR2 YFSETQ. V lost 4 bases and J 1 base, leaving 6 bases between the germline ends. There are 12 residues in the CDR3. CDR3 in DNA: TGCGCCAGCAGCCCCCCGTCCTACGAGCAGTACTTC. Translation: CASSPPSYEQYF.

J is TRBJ1-1 and V is TRBV9; the D is unclear. The CDR3 loop spans 14 amino acids. CDR1 and CDR2 (germline): SGDLS, YYNGEE. V dropped 0 bases and J dropped 4 bases, with 10 bases sitting between them. The CDR3 reads CASSVGTGVTEAFF. DNA for the CDR3: TGTGCCAGCAGCGTAGGGACGGGAGTCACTGAAGCTTTCTTT.

This clonotype turned up a few times. V usage is TRBV9 and J usage is TRBJ1-3, with D possibly being TRBD1 (5 bases). Germline V gene data show CDR1 as SGDLS and CDR2 as YYNGEE. The CDR3 is 18 amino acids. V was cut by 2 bases and J by 3 bases, with 21 bases left in between. The CDR3 DNA is TGTGCCAGCAGCGTTCGGGACGGGGGAGGAGAGCGTGGAAACACCATATATTTT. As protein: CASSVRDGGGERGNTIYF.

The V call is TRBV4-2, the J call TRBJ2-7, with 8 bases identical to TRBD2. V lost 0 bases, J lost 1 base, and 5 bases stayed unmatched. This CDR3 is 16 amino acids long. Per the germline V gene, CDR1 is LGHNA and CDR2 is YNFKEQ. The CDR3 here is CASSQDGTGGSYEQYF. CDR3 bases: TGTGCCAGCAGCCAAGATGGGACGGGAGGGTCCTACGAGCAGTACTTC.

This clonotype was detected once. The chain employs TRBV24-1 and TRBJ2-3; D possibly corresponds to TRBD1 (6 bases). Germline values: CDR1 KGHDR, CDR2 SFDVKD. The CDR3 has 16 residues. With 4 bases removed from V and 2 bases from J, the gap between germline ends came to 15 bases. This CDR3 is CATSEQTGLDTDTQYF. The CDR3 bases are TGTGCCACCAGTGAACAGACAGGTTTAGACACAGATACGCAGTATTTT.

V gene TRBV12-3 or TRBV12-4 combines with J gene TRBJ2-1, with D perhaps assigned TRBD1 or TRBD2 (6 bases each). V lost 1 base to trimming and J lost 2 bases, with 12 bases between them. This CDR3 comprises 16 residues. CDR3 nucleotide sequence: TGTGCCAGCAGTTTAGGGGGGGCTGGCACCTACAATGAGCAGTTCTTC. Encoded protein: CASSLGGAGTYNEQFF.

This chain joins TRBV19 and TRBJ2-7; 9 nucleotides match TRBD2. Germline V gene sequence: CDR1 LNHDA, CDR2 SQIVND (reference sequence). V was clipped by 3 bases and J by 4 bases; unmatched bases: 7. The length of the CDR3 is 15 residues. The CDR3 region is CASSIALAGSYEQYF. CDR3 bases: TGTGCCAGTAGTATTGCTCTAGCGGGATCATACGAGCAGTACTTC.

The gene calls are TRBV9 and TRBJ1-2; tentative D call: TRBD1 (6 bases). The germline CDR1 and CDR2 sequences are SGDLS and YYNGEE. The CDR3 runs to 13 residues. Deletions cut 6 bases from V and 4 bases from J, with 13 bases between. This chain's CDR3 is CASTGAAFYGYTF. The CDR3 DNA is TGTGCCAGCACAGGGGCCGCTTTCTATGGCTACACCTTC.

Only a few counts were recorded for this clonotype. This chain joins TRBV24-1 and TRBJ2-3, with D unclear. Trimming shortened V by 3 bases and J by 9 bases, and 6 bases separated the two germline ends. CDR3 length equals 11 residues. CDR1 and CDR2 from the germline V gene are KGHDR and SFDVKD. Here the CDR3 DNA reads TGTGCCACCAGTGATCTAGGAACGCAGTATTTT. Translating it yields CATSDLGTQYF.

The sample holds a few counts of this clonotype. The V gene is TRBV19, the J gene TRBJ1-1; D perhaps matches TRBD1 (6 bases). V lost 9 bases and J lost 4, with 18 bases in between. Germline CDR1 and CDR2: LNHDA and SQIVND (reference sequence). This CDR3 is built from 14 residues. CDR3 bases: TGTGCCAGCAGCGAAACAGGGAGGGGCACTGAAGCTTTCTTT. Translating it yields CASSETGRGTEAFF.

The chain has TRBV28 and TRBJ1-2; 9 bases map to TRBD1. The germline gives CDR1 MDHEN, CDR2 SYDVKM. V dropped 5 bases and J dropped 5; count of bases not matched to a gene: 9. This CDR3 spans 15 amino acids. The CDR3 DNA is TGTGCCAGCAGTGAACCGGGACAGGGCACGTATGGCTACACCTTC. Protein sequence: CASSEPGQGTYGYTF.

In this sample, this clonotype turned up a few times. The rearrangement joins TRBV5-4 to TRBJ2-5; the match to TRBD1 covers 8 bases. The CDR3 contains 14 residues. With V trimmed by 4 bases and J by 5 bases, 7 bases remained unmatched. Per the germline V gene, CDR1 is SGHNT and CDR2 is YYREEE (reference sequence). Here the CDR3 reads CASSPWTGLETQYF. CDR3 DNA: TGTGCCAGCAGCCCCTGGACAGGGTTGGAGACCCAGTACTTC.

This clonotype was counted a few times. The CDR3 DNA follows: TGTGCCAGCAGCCCGCGGGACTCTTACACAGATACGCAGTATTTT. It is translated as CASSPRDSYTDTQYF. The chain uses TRBV7-3 and TRBJ2-3; TRBD2 is a possible D gene (6 bases). V lost 5 bases to trimming and J lost 2 bases, with 14 bases between them. CDR1 is SGHTA, CDR2 FQGTGA, per germline. The CDR3 runs 15 residues. The whole variable domain, remainder taken from reference TRBV7-3 and TRBJ2-3, is GAGVSQTPSNKVTEKGKYVELRCDPISGHTALYWYRQSLGQGPEFLIYFQGTGAADDSGLPNDRFFAVRPEGSVSTLKIQRTERGDSAVYLCASSPRDSYTDTQYFGPGTRLTVL.

This rearrangement joins TRBV27 to TRBJ1-4; no clear D. CDR1 and CDR2 from the germline V gene are MNHEY and SMNVEV (reference sequence). V dropped 6 bases and J dropped 10 bases, with 9 bases sitting between them. The CDR3 length is 11 residues. CDR3 DNA: TGTGCCAGCAGCTCGGAGGGAAAACTGTTTTTT. Translated: CASSSEGKLFF.

The CDR3 region has the DNA TGCAGCGTTACGGCGTCAGGGATGGAAAAAGGCTACACCTTC. Residues: CSVTASGMEKGYTF. The chain recombines TRBV29-1 with TRBJ1-2, with a tentative D call TRBD1 (5 bases). The CDR3 sequence is 14 residues long. Per germline, CDR1 SQVTM and CDR2 ANQGSEA. Trimming took 5 bases from V and 8 from J, leaving 21 bases between them.

The chain links TRBV6-2 or TRBV6-3 to TRBJ1-5, with TRBD1 identical over 7 bases. The CDR3 is made up of 11 amino acids. The V and J ends lost 6 bases and 15 bases, in that order; junction bases with no gene match: 8. CDR1 MNHEY and CDR2 SVGEGT come from the germline V gene. The CDR3 DNA reads TGTGCCAGCAGCTTTGGACAGGCCACGCATTTT. This translates into CASSFGQATHF.